The T cell receptor (beta chain) described here comes from a study of PD-1 blockade in mismatch repair-deficient tumors. Study findings and constraints: After pembrolizumab, tumor-resident clones rose rapidly, then generally contracted before radiologic responses.

In this sample, this clone turned up a few times. Its antigen is as yet unknown. Measured with immunoSEQ multiplex PCR; TCRdb has only the in-frame clones, and not every one. Of fewer than 100,000 clones in the sample, roughly 80% were seen once. Every patient had mismatch repair deficiency by PCR or immunohistochemistry. The CDR3 sequence is 12 residues long. V gave up 8 bases and J gave up 0 bases, with 6 bases separating them. Germline CDR1 MDHEN, CDR2 SYDVKM. The sample consisted of peripheral blood, taken 12 weeks after starting pembrolizumab. This receptor was identified in an adult with mismatch repair-deficient cancer. The chain combines TRBV28 with TRBJ2-3; D is undetermined. The CDR3 DNA reads TGTGCCAGCGAGGCCAGCACAGATACGCAGTATTTT. It codes for CASEASTDTQYF.